The 26 T cell receptor beta chains listed next were all sequenced from one sample in a study of response to subunit inactivated influenza vaccine. MiXCR was run by TCRdb on the RT-PCR reads, yielding one entry per CDR3 protein. This repertoire shows about 500,000 distinct CDR3 sequences, about 15% found once; its top ten account for about 3%. Sequencing was performed on CD4+ T cells sorted from PBMCs, taken 23 to 25 months after vaccination. All receptors derive from a man aged 45 to 70 who received an inactivated influenza vaccine.

The table lists this clonotype with a few counts. The V gene is TRBV18, the J gene TRBJ2-1, with unresolved D. The V gene lost 1 base and the J gene lost 13 bases, with 14 bases spanning the gap. In germline, CDR1 is KGHSH, CDR2 LQKENI. The CDR3 has 13 residues. The CDR3 region has the DNA TGTGCCAGCTCACCACAAGGCGGTCTGGATCAGTTCTTC. Translating it yields CASSPQGGLDQFF.

This clonotype was recorded a few times. CDR3 amino acids: CASSFGTITGELFF. The CDR3 nucleotides are TGTGCCAGCAGTTTTGGGACTATCACCGGGGAGCTGTTTTTT. This rearrangement joins TRBV28 to TRBJ2-2, with TRBD2 identical over 7 bases. The V segment lost 3 bases and the J segment 4 bases; nucleotides outside the gene matches: 2. This CDR3 spans 14 amino acids. Germline CDR1 and CDR2: MDHEN and SYDVKM.

This clonotype appeared once. The chain uses TRBV5-1 and TRBJ2-5; TRBD1 might be the D (5 bases). The germline CDR1 and CDR2 sequences are SGHRS and YFSETQ. This CDR3 spans 16 amino acids. Between the trimmed V and J ends, which lost 1 base and 1 base, there was a span of 14 bases. The CDR3 here is CASSLHLSGIQETQYF. Written as DNA, the CDR3 is TGCGCCAGCAGCTTGCATTTGTCAGGGATCCAAGAGACCCAGTACTTC.

This clonotype was seen only a few times. The CDR3 sequence: CASTLLTGDEKLFF. For the CDR3, the DNA is TGTGCCAGCACCTTATTGACAGGGGACGAAAAACTGTTTTTT. V gene TRBV6-1 combines with J gene TRBJ1-4, with 8 positions matching TRBD1. The trim removed 7 bases at V and 8 bases at J, leaving 9 bases unmatched. The length of the CDR3 is 14 residues. Looked up from germline, CDR1 is MNHNS and CDR2 is SASEGT.

This chain connects TRBV2 to TRBJ2-5; D gene unclear. Trimming removed 4 bases at V and 0 bases at J, with 9 bases between. CDR3 length: 14 residues. The germline gives CDR1 SNHLY, CDR2 FYNNEI. For the CDR3, the DNA is TGTGCCAGCAGTGGCATGATGGACCAAGAGACCCAGTACTTC. Translated: CASSGMMDQETQYF.

This chain links TRBV20-1 with TRBJ2-3, with D unresolved. Germline CDR1 reads DFQATT; CDR2 reads SNEGSKA (reference sequence). The CDR3 sequence is 15 residues long. With 6 bases removed from V and 0 bases from J, the gap between germline ends came to 16 bases. This chain's CDR3 is CSATRLTPSTDTQYF. The CDR3 DNA follows: TGCAGTGCCACGAGACTGACTCCTAGCACAGATACGCAGTATTTT.

In this sample, this clonotype turned up a few times. The chain couples TRBV25-1 to TRBJ2-2; D is possibly TRBD2 (6 bases). The CDR3 has 15 residues. The germline V gene encodes CDR1 MGHDK and CDR2 SYGVNS. Between the trimmed V and J ends, which lost 3 bases and 1 base, there was a span of 9 bases. The CDR3 reads CASSEGLRNTGELFF. The CDR3 nucleotides are TGTGCCAGCAGTGAGGGACTTCGGAACACCGGGGAGCTGTTTTTT.

The count of this clonotype is one. The rearrangement uses TRBV7-6 and TRBJ2-2, with 9 bases identical to TRBD2. The CDR3 totals 18 residues. Germline CDR1 SGHVS, CDR2 FNYEAQ. V was pared by 0 bases and J by 6 bases, with 11 bases of the junction left unmatched. The CDR3 protein is CASSLAGGSGRSAGELFF. DNA of the CDR3: TGTGCCAGCAGCTTAGCGGGGGGTAGCGGGAGATCGGCCGGGGAGCTGTTTTTT.

Many counts were recorded for this clonotype. This rearrangement joins TRBV6-5 to TRBJ2-3, with 7 bases that match TRBD2. CDR1 MNHEY and CDR2 SVGAGI come from the germline V gene. The CDR3 is 15 amino acids. The V segment lost 6 bases and the J segment 1 base; nucleotides outside the gene matches: 7. CDR3 in amino acids: CASRSRLAGTDTQYF. The DNA of the CDR3 is TGTGCCAGCAGGTCCCGACTAGCTGGCACAGATACGCAGTATTTT.

This sequence joins TRBV20-1 and TRBJ2-3, with 8 bases fitting TRBD2. Germline V CDR1 and CDR2: DFQATT, SNEGSKA (reference sequence). There are 14 residues in the CDR3. The trim removed 5 bases at V and 1 base at J, leaving 5 bases unmatched. The CDR3 protein is CSARSGIRTDTQYF. The CDR3 nucleotides are TGCAGTGCTCGTAGCGGGATTCGCACAGATACGCAGTATTTT.

The chain has TRBV7-9 and TRBJ1-1; a possible D gene is TRBD1 (5 bases). The V and J ends lost 2 bases and 5 bases respectively, with 15 bases between them. There are 15 residues in the CDR3. Germline V gives CDR1 SEHNR, CDR2 FQNEAQ (reference sequence). CDR3 protein: CASSLLSGMGTEAFF. The CDR3 DNA follows: TGTGCCAGCAGCTTACTGTCAGGGATGGGAACTGAAGCTTTCTTT.

The chain couples TRBV6-5 to TRBJ2-7; possible D gene TRBD1, 5 bases. CDR3 size: 14 residues. V was trimmed by 0 bases and J by 7 bases, leaving 13 bases between them. The germline V gene has CDR1 MNHEY and CDR2 SVGAGI. CDR3 nucleotide sequence: TGTGCCAGCAGTTACTCGATGGGGCTCGGTGAGCAGTACTTC. Encoded protein: CASSYSMGLGEQYF.

This chain links TRBV28 with TRBJ2-7; TRBD1 might be the D (5 bases). Germline assignment: CDR1 MDHEN and CDR2 SYDVKM. The CDR3 extends over 13 amino acids. V lost 6 bases and J 1 base, leaving 10 bases between the germline ends. This CDR3 reads CASRQTASYEQYF. The CDR3 nucleotides read TGTGCCAGCAGGCAGACAGCGTCCTACGAGCAGTACTTC.

The chain employs TRBV20-1 and TRBJ2-5; 11 nucleotides line up with TRBD2. Losses at the gene ends were 8 bases for V and 2 bases for J; bases not matched to a gene: 4. The germline CDR1 and CDR2 sequences are DFQATT and SNEGSKA (reference sequence). This CDR3 is 13 amino acids long. CDR3: CSLAGGGQETQYF. The CDR3 nucleotides are TGCAGTTTAGCGGGAGGGGGTCAAGAGACCCAGTACTTC.

This clonotype was counted at least ten times. The chain combines TRBV7-3 with TRBJ2-1, with D perhaps matching TRBD2 (5 bases). Trimming left V 3 bases short and J 8 bases short, with 11 bases between. CDR1 and CDR2 from the germline V gene are SGHTA and FQGTGA. The CDR3 is 13 amino acids. The CDR3 region is CASSFITSHEQFF. For the CDR3, the DNA is TGTGCCAGCAGCTTTATCACTAGTCATGAGCAGTTCTTC.

The CDR3 spells CASSLGVGTPSHF. The CDR3 nucleotides are TGTGCCAGCAGTTTAGGGGTCGGCACCCCCTCGCATTTT. The genes are TRBV12-3 or TRBV12-4 and TRBJ1-5; D gene unclear. Deletions cut 1 base from V and 15 bases from J, with 16 bases between. The CDR3 loop spans 13 amino acids.

This chain joins TRBV6-1 and TRBJ2-3; 11 positions agree with TRBD2. V trimming: 10 bases; J trimming: 1 base; junction bases outside the gene matches: 7. Germline loops: CDR1 MNHNS, CDR2 SASEGT. The CDR3 covers 15 residues. As DNA, the CDR3 is TGTGCCACAACGCTAGCGGGGGGTCGCACAGATACGCAGTATTTT. This gives the protein CATTLAGGRTDTQYF.

This clonotype was counted at least ten times. The gene calls are TRBV5-1 and TRBJ2-2; no clear D. Trimming stripped 5 bases from V and 5 bases from J, with 4 bases between. The CDR3 runs to 11 residues. Germline values: CDR1 SGHRS, CDR2 YFSETQ. The CDR3 reads CASRGTGELFF. CDR3 sequence (DNA): TGCGCCAGCAGGGGGACCGGGGAGCTGTTTTTT.

V gene TRBV5-1 combines with J gene TRBJ1-4; possibly TRBD1 for D (5 bases). The CDR3 is 14 amino acids. From germline, CDR1 is SGHRS and CDR2 YFSETQ. V lost 1 base to trimming and J lost 7 bases, with 11 bases between them. The CDR3 loop reads CASSLSGQSEKLFF. In DNA form, the CDR3 reads TGCGCCAGCAGCTTGTCGGGGCAAAGTGAAAAACTGTTTTTT.

The chain links TRBV2 to TRBJ2-3, with D maybe TRBD1 (6 bases). The CDR3 contains 14 residues. Trimming left V 7 bases short and J 0 bases short, with 11 bases between. The germline gives CDR1 SNHLY, CDR2 FYNNEI. The CDR3 nucleotides read TGTGCCAGCACCGGACAGATTAGCACAGATACGCAGTATTTT. Translation gives CASTGQISTDTQYF.

This clonotype was detected many times. The chain joins TRBV5-1 to TRBJ2-1, with 8 positions matching TRBD2. The germline V gene has CDR1 SGHRS and CDR2 YFSETQ. V shed 4 bases and J 5 bases; nucleotides not matched to a gene: 8. The CDR3 loop spans 15 amino acids. The chain's CDR3 is CASSPNAGGNNEQFF. The CDR3 DNA follows: TGCGCCAGCAGCCCCAACGCGGGGGGTAACAATGAGCAGTTCTTC. Filled out from reference TRBV5-1 and TRBJ2-1, the complete variable domain reads KAGVTQTPRYLIKTRGQQVTLSCSPISGHRSVSWYQQTPGQGLQFLFEYFSETQRNKGNFPGRFSGRQFSNSRSEMNVSTLELGDSALYLCASSPNAGGNNEQFFGPGTRLTVL.

The chain joins TRBV7-2 to TRBJ2-7, with TRBD2 matching over 7 bases. The germline V gene has CDR1 SGHTA and CDR2 FQGNSA. V was clipped by 5 bases and J by 5 bases; unmatched bases: 6. The CDR3 runs to 13 residues. CDR3 region: CASSSGARHEQYF. Here the CDR3 DNA reads TGTGCCAGCAGCAGCGGGGCCAGGCACGAGCAGTACTTC.

The chain joins TRBV2 to TRBJ2-2, with 8 bases that match TRBD1. The germline V gene has CDR1 SNHLY and CDR2 FYNNEI. The CDR3 spans 15 residues. With 6 bases clipped from V and 7 bases from J, the junction kept 10 bases outside the gene matches. CDR3 amino acids: CASSPGWTGIGELFF. CDR3 nucleotides: TGTGCCAGCAGCCCAGGTTGGACAGGGATCGGGGAGCTGTTTTTT.

The rearrangement links TRBV20-1 to TRBJ2-3; D not resolved. Trimming cost V 1 base and J 4 bases, with 12 bases left between them. Germline V gives CDR1 DFQATT, CDR2 SNEGSKA (reference sequence). The CDR3 extends over 14 amino acids. CDR3 coding DNA: TGCAGTGCTAGAGCGGCCCAATACGCAGATACGCAGTATTTT. Translated, it gives CSARAAQYADTQYF.

There are many counts of this clonotype. The chain links TRBV5-6 to TRBJ1-2, with D maybe TRBD1 (5 bases). The ends were cut back, 5 bases at V and 3 bases at J, with 11 bases in the middle. This CDR3 has 13 residues. Looked up from germline, CDR1 is SGHDT and CDR2 is YYEEEE. This CDR3 reads CASRWGTDYGYTF. In DNA form, the CDR3 reads TGTGCCAGCAGATGGGGGACGGACTATGGCTACACCTTC.

This clonotype showed up just a few times. The CDR3 loop reads CASSQDFGHGYSGANVLTF. The CDR3 nucleotides read TGTGCCAGCAGCCAAGATTTCGGACACGGCTACTCTGGGGCCAACGTCCTGACTTTC. The chain joins TRBV4-2 to TRBJ2-6; D is possibly TRBD1 (5 bases). The CDR3 spans 19 residues. The V gene lost 0 bases and the J gene lost 0 bases, with 15 bases spanning the gap. In germline, CDR1 is LGHNA, CDR2 YNFKEQ.